This TCR beta chain was identified in a study of blood T cells in healthy people across ages. Findings and limits, study-wide: Across samples, TCR beta diversity tracked strongly with naive T cell percentage. Comparison with aged donors showed that long-lived donors had more naive CD4+ cells and higher diversity. Nothing was known about donor CMV status, and this possibly confounded expanded clonotype changes.

CDR1 is SGDLS, CDR2 YYNGEE, per germline. V gave up 0 bases and J gave up 5 bases; unmatched junction bases: 3. There are 14 residues in the CDR3. Comments on this clonotype: Its antigen remains unknown.

A second PCR, run for roughly 7 to 12 cycles, used a sample-barcoded 5' primer plus a J-beta primer mix. Every cDNA molecule bore a tag from a template-switch adaptor containing 12 random nucleotides. One entry per CDR3 protein, called by TCRdb with MiXCR from the 5' RACE reads. This table holds 1,500,000 or so distinct CDR3 sequences, 55% to 75% found once. This clonotype was sampled from a man aged 18-30 years in good health. Specimen: blood. J is TRBJ2-5 and V is TRBV9; 8 bases align to TRBD1. The CDR3 nucleotides read TGTGCCAGCAGCGTAGGGGACAGGTGGGAGACCCAGTACTTC. This codes for CASSVGDRWETQYF.